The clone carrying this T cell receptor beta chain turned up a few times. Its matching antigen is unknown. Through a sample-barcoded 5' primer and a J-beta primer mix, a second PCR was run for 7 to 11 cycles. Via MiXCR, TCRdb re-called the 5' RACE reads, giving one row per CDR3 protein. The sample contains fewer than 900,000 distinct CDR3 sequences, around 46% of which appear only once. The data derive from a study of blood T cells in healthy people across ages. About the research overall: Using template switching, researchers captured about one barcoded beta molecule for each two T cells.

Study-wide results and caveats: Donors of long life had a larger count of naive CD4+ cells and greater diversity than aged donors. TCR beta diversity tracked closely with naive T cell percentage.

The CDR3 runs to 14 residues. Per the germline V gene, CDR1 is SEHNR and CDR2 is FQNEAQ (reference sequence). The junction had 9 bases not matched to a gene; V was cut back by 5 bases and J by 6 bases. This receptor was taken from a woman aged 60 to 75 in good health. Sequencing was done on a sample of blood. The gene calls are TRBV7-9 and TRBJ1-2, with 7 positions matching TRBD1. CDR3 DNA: TGTGCCAGCAGCCCACTCACAGGGGATAATGGCTACACCTTC. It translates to CASSPLTGDNGYTF. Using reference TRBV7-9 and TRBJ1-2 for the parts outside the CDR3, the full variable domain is DTGVSQNPRHKITKRGQNVTFRCDPISEHNRLYWYRQTLGQGPEFLTYFQNEAQLEKSRLLSDRFSAERPKGSFSTLEIQRTEQGDSAMYLCASSPLTGDNGYTFGSGTRLTVV.